This entry lists 19 T cell receptor beta chains sequenced from one sample in a study of CD8+ T cells in alopecia areata. cDNA prepared by RNA extraction and subsequent reverse transcription served as the template for sequencing. Assay: immunoSEQ multiplex PCR; the TCRdb copy retains only in-frame clones and omits some. The sample is made up of thousands of clones, none counted only once. Time point given: mouse skin 3 weeks after grafting. Sequencing used skin, obtained at week 3. The receptors come from a C3H/HeJ mouse with alopecia areata. This strain has MHC haplotype H2-k.

There are many counts of this clone. Gene names follow the mouse nomenclature. Read coverage stops 4 residues before the CDR3 terminus; the germline J gene supplies the remainder. V gene TRBV19 combines with J gene TRBJ1-1; 12 bases align to TRBD1. The CDR3 is made up of 15 amino acids. Germline assignment: CDR1 FNHDT and CDR2 SITEND (reference sequence). CDR3 region: CASSIGGQGAGEVFF. The sequenced part of the CDR3 DNA is TGTGCCAGCAGTATAGGGGGACAGGGGGCGGGA.

In its sample, this clone was seen many times. Gene names follow the mouse nomenclature. The read ends 4 residues early relative to the CDR3; the germline J gene fills the gap. The chain recombines TRBV13-1 with TRBJ2-7; D possibly corresponds to TRBD1 (6 bases). In germline, CDR1 is NSHNY, CDR2 SYGAGN. The CDR3 has 15 amino acids. V dropped 0 bases and J dropped 0 bases, with 10 bases sitting between them. The CDR3 region is CASSDAGHLSYEQYF. CDR3 bases read: TGTGCCAGCAGTGATGCGGGACACCTCTCCTAT.

This clone was picked up a small number of times. Here the gene names and germline are mouse. Read data end 4 residues before the CDR3 end; the end is taken from the germline J gene. The chain combines TRBV13-1 with TRBJ2-7; 8 nucleotides line up with TRBD1. CDR1 is NSHNY, CDR2 SYGAGN, per germline. The CDR3 consists of 15 residues. CDR3 DNA, as far as it was read: TGTGCCAGCAGTGATGTAGGGACAGGAACTTAT. It codes for CASSDVGTGTY. The CDR3 as a whole reads CASSDVGTGTYEQYF.

This clone was counted at least ten times. The gene symbols are mouse symbols. The read falls 4 residues short of the CDR3 end, and the missing part is taken from the germline J gene. The rearrangement links TRBV12-1 to TRBJ1-2; 8 positions match TRBD1. The CDR3 length is 14 residues. The V and J ends lost 4 bases and 0 bases, in that order; junction bases with no gene match: 3. Per germline, CDR1 SGHSN and CDR2 HYEKVE. The sequenced part of the CDR3 DNA is TGTGCCAGCTCCGCGGACAGGGCAAACTCC. Translation: CASSADRANS. The CDR3 as a whole reads CASSADRANSDYTF.

Comment on this clone: Any gene name here is a mouse gene name. The sequenced fragment ends 4 residues before the CDR3 boundary, so the rest is inferred from the germline J gene. The J gene is TRBJ2-4, the V gene TRBV16, with a tentative D call TRBD2 (5 bases). This CDR3 region has 13 residues. Germline V gene sequence: CDR1 SGHSA, CDR2 FRNQAP. V was cut by 3 bases and J by 1 base, with 5 bases left in between. The CDR3 sequence: CASSLTGQNTLYF. The sequenced part of the CDR3 DNA is TGTGCAAGCAGCTTGACTGGTCAAAAC. Full variable domain (rest looked up from reference TRBV16 and TRBJ2-4): NAGVIQTPRHKVTGKGQEATLWCEPISGHSAVFWYRQTIVQGLEFLTYFRNQAPIDDSGMPKERFSAQMPNQSHSTLKIQSTQPQDSAVYLCASSLTGQNTLYFGAGTRLSVL.

By frequency in the sample, this clone is medium-sized. Genes and germline are mouse. The DNA ends 4 residues before the CDR3 does, and the rest of the CDR3 is filled in from the germline J gene. The chain recombines TRBV19 with TRBJ2-7, with 11 bases matching TRBD2. Germline-derived CDR1 and CDR2 are FNHDT and SITEND (reference sequence). The CDR3 has 15 amino acids. CDR3 DNA, as far as it was read: TGTGCCAGCAGTTCCTCGGGACTGGGGGTATAT. Protein sequence: CASSSSGLGVY. The CDR3, in full, reads CASSSSGLGVYEQYF. The entire variable domain, with the rest obtained from reference TRBV19 and TRBJ2-7, is as follows: GGIITQTPKFLIGQEGQKLTLKCQQNFNHDTMYWYRQDSGKGLRLIYYSITENDLQKGDLSEGYDASREKKSSFSLTVTSAQKNEMAVFLCASSSSGLGVYEQYFGPGTRLTVL.

Concerning this clone itself: Mouse germline and gene names are used. The missing CDR3 end, 4 residues past where the read stops, is filled in from the germline J gene. J is TRBJ1-1 and V is TRBV13-2; 7 bases agree with TRBD1. Germline V gene data show CDR1 as NNHNN and CDR2 as SYGAGS (reference sequence). The CDR3 consists of 14 residues. Trimming at V came to 3 bases and at J to 0 bases, leaving 2 bases not matched to a gene. The covered CDR3 bases are TGTGCCAGCGGTGGCGGGACAGCAAACACA. Protein sequence: CASGGGTANT. The CDR3, in full, reads CASGGGTANTEVFF.

There are a few counts of this clone. Gene labels here are mouse ones. The CDR3 loop reads CASSGGGGRGDTQYF. The covered CDR3 bases are TGTGCCAGCAGTGGAGGGGGGGGGCGCGGAGAC. This sequence joins TRBV13-1 and TRBJ2-5; 8 bases line up with TRBD2. The CDR3 is cut off 4 residues early in the read; its end comes from the germline J gene. Per germline, CDR1 NSHNY and CDR2 SYGAGN. CDR3 length equals 15 residues.

By sample share, this clone is medium-sized. The genes and germline here are from mouse. The sequenced fragment ends 4 residues before the CDR3 boundary, so the rest is inferred from the germline J gene. The V call is TRBV13-3, the J call TRBJ1-2, with 8 bases fitting TRBD1. This CDR3 contains 12 residues. Germline V gene sequence: CDR1 NNHDY, CDR2 SYVADS. CDR3 DNA (partial): TGTGCCAGCAGTGACAGGGGGCGC. It translates to CASSDRGR. The CDR3, in full, reads CASSDRGRDYTF.

This clone came up many times. Each gene name is a mouse one. The read halts 4 residues ahead of the CDR3 end, with the missing end drawn from the germline J gene. This chain connects TRBV13-1 to TRBJ2-7; no firm D call. CDR1 and CDR2 (germline): NSHNY, SYGAGN. The CDR3 has 14 residues. The CDR3 reads CASSPWLVRYEQYF. CDR3 DNA, as far as it was read: TGTGCCAGCAGTCCCTGGCTGGTTCGATAT.

This clone was picked up many times. Gene names and germline refer to mouse. The CDR3 end falls 4 residues outside the read, so it is completed with the germline J gene. The J gene is TRBJ2-7, the V gene TRBV14, with 9 bases fitting TRBD1. The CDR3 is 13 amino acids. Trimming took 2 bases from V and 3 from J; bases not matched to a gene: 0. CDR1 is SGHDT and CDR2 is FRDEAV in the germline V gene. The part of the CDR3 DNA that was read is TGTGCCAGCAGTTTGACAGGGGGCTAT. This encodes CASSLTGGY. From start to end, the CDR3 is CASSLTGGYEQYF.

Comment on this clone: Gene names are the mouse ones. Read coverage stops 4 residues before the CDR3 terminus; the germline J gene supplies the remainder. The V and J genes are TRBV13-3 and TRBJ2-4, with D possibly TRBD1 on 5 matching bases. Trimming pared 3 bases from V and 2 bases from J, leaving 7 bases between. The CDR3 is 13 residues long. The germline V gene has CDR1 NNHDY and CDR2 SYVADS. The CDR3 reads CASSGTNQNTLYF. CDR3 DNA, as far as it was read: TGTGCCAGCAGTGGGACAAATCAAAAC. Combining the CDR3 with reference TRBV13-3 and TRBJ2-4 gives the whole variable domain EAAVTQSPRSKVAVTGGKVTLSCHQTNNHDYMYWYRQDTGHGLRLIHYSYVADSTEKGDIPDGYKASRPSQENFSLILELASLSQTAVYFCASSGTNQNTLYFGAGTRLSVL.

The table lists this clone with many counts. Germline and genes: mouse. The CDR3 bases that were read are TGTGCCAGCAGTGGGACAGGGGGCGCGAAC. This encodes CASSGTGGAN. In full, the CDR3 reads CASSGTGGANTLYF. The chain joins TRBV13-3 to TRBJ2-4; 11 bases line up with TRBD1. The CDR3 end is not reached by the read, which stops 4 residues before it; the germline J gene fills it in. CDR1 is NNHDY and CDR2 is SYVADS in the germline V gene. The CDR3 runs to 14 residues.

This clone counts as medium-sized. Mouse gene names and germline throughout. The CDR3 goes on 4 residues after the read ends, and that part is filled in from the germline J gene. This chain links TRBV19 with TRBJ2-2; D is possibly TRBD1 (6 bases). The germline V gene has CDR1 FNHDT and CDR2 SITEND (reference sequence). The CDR3 contains 14 residues. Trimming removed 4 bases at V and 0 bases at J, with 7 bases between. The sequenced part of the CDR3 DNA is TGTGCCAGCAGTGGGACATCAAACACCGGG. Its translation: CASSGTSNTG. The full CDR3 protein is CASSGTSNTGQLYF.

By share, this clone ranks as medium-sized. Gene names are the mouse ones. The missing CDR3 end, 4 residues past where the read stops, is filled in from the germline J gene. The rearrangement uses TRBV5 and TRBJ2-3; possible D gene TRBD2, 7 bases. V gave up 1 base and J gave up 3 bases, with 11 bases separating them. There are 15 residues in the CDR3. Germline lookup yields CDR1 LGHNA and CDR2 YNLKQL (reference sequence). The covered CDR3 bases are TGTGCCAGCAGCCAAGGGGGGGCGGGAGCAGAA. It encodes CASSQGGAGAE. The complete CDR3 sequence is CASSQGGAGAETLYF.

This clone is termed medium-sized. Gene names denote mouse genes. From the germline J gene comes the end of the CDR3, since the read stops 4 residues before it. This chain links TRBV5 with TRBJ2-1, with a tentative D call TRBD1 (5 bases). This CDR3 spans 14 amino acids. The V and J ends lost 1 base and 2 bases respectively, with 6 bases between them. Germline V gives CDR1 LGHNA, CDR2 YNLKQL (reference sequence). CDR3 sequence reads: CASSQGQYYAEQFF. The CDR3 bases that were read are TGTGCCAGCAGCCAAGGACAGTACTATGCT.

This clone has just a few counts. The gene names here belong to mouse. Sequencing ends 4 residues short of the CDR3 end; the germline J gene provides the rest. The V and J genes are TRBV13-2 and TRBJ2-2, with D possibly TRBD2 on 6 matching bases. Between the trimmed V and J ends, which lost 0 bases and 0 bases, there was a span of 12 bases. Germline V CDR1 and CDR2: NNHNN, SYGAGS (reference sequence). This CDR3 spans 17 amino acids. CDR3 DNA (partial): TGTGCCAGCGGTGATGATTGGGGGTCTGCAAACACCGGG. Residues: CASGDDWGSANTG. In full, the CDR3 reads CASGDDWGSANTGQLYF.

This clone has just a few counts. The listed genes are named as in mouse. The observed sequence ends 4 residues before the CDR3 terminus, with the missing tail filled in from the germline J gene. The rearrangement links TRBV13-2 to TRBJ1-1; D possibly corresponds to TRBD1 (5 bases). V was cut by 1 base and J by 0 bases, with 10 bases left in between. CDR3 length equals 15 residues. Germline lookup yields CDR1 NNHNN and CDR2 SYGAGS (reference sequence). The sequenced part of the CDR3 DNA is TGTGCCAGCGGTGATAGCCTGGGGGCAAACACA. Translating gives CASGDSLGANT. The complete CDR3 reads CASGDSLGANTEVFF.

This clone was recorded at least ten times. Each gene name is a mouse one. The CDR3 is cut off 4 residues early in the read; its end comes from the germline J gene. This chain joins TRBV13-2 and TRBJ2-5; 7 nucleotides line up with TRBD1. This CDR3 is built from 13 residues. Germline-derived CDR1 and CDR2 are NNHNN and SYGAGS (reference sequence). The covered CDR3 bases are TGTGCCAGCGGCGACAGGGTTTTGGAC. Residues: CASGDRVLD. The CDR3 in full is CASGDRVLDTQYF.